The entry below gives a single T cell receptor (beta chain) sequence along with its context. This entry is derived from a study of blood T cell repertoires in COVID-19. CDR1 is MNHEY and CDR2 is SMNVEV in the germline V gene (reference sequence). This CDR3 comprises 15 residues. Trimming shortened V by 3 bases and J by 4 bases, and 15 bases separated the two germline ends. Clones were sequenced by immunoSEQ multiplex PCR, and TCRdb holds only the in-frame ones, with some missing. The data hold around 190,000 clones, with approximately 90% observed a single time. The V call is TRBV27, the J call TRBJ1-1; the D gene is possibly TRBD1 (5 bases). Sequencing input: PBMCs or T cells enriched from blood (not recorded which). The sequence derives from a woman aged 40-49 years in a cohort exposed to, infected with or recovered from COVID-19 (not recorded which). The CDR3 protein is CASSLRPHGGTEAFF. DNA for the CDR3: TGTGCCAGCAGTTTGCGGCCTCACGGGGGCACTGAAGCTTTCTTT.